This T cell receptor (beta chain) originates from a study of blood T cell repertoires in COVID-19 (dated by TCRdb to 2020 to 2022). For the study in its entirety: Samples covering the acute and convalescent phases of COVID-19 were provided by collaborators in the United States, Italy and Spain. The samples were drawn from two sources: the first 160 participants of the ongoing ImmuneRACE study, and 1,000 to 1,500 subjects contributed by 6 global collaborators. Where available, HLA class I and class II types were obtained from metadata supplied by the sample provider rather than from assay-based typing. Deeply sampled blood TCRbeta repertoires from subjects exposed to, actively infected with, or recovered from COVID-19 were included in the dataset. The prospective study material was composed of cDNA or gDNA derived from T cells, B-cell-depleted T cells, or PBMCs. A de-identified subject ID, COVID-19 status, age in years and sex were almost always included in the sample metadata. The repertoires were released in a freely available public database intended as a resource for research on the immune response to SARS-CoV-2. The study at large found these results: The amount of clinical and demographic metadata varied by source and participant and was provided uncurated.

TCRbeta CDR3 regions were amplified from genomic DNA by means of the immunoSEQ Assay, a bias-controlled multiplex PCR. Regarding the original processing steps: Within the assay, amplification of reference gene primers was used to estimate how many nucleated cells each sample contained. To quantify the absolute abundance of each unique TCRbeta CDR3 rearrangement, sequence reads were collapsed and filtered. For each sample, productive Simpson clonality was calculated by taking the square root of Simpson's diversity index across productive rearrangements. Here the immuneACCESS table is served through TCRdb, limited to in-frame sequences with V and J called. Missing clones are a known gap in these copies; in checked studies unresolved V genes cover under half, and the rest lacks a known reason. The D gene and trimming were derived from the DNA, and the V and J assignments and clone size from that table. Counted in this sample were over 200,000 clones; around 86% of them appeared once. Of the sample, about 6% is held by the ten largest clones.

A second Seattle source provided samples from volunteer blood donors who had recovered from COVID-19. Collaborating institutions collected whole blood in K2EDTA tubes following their own protocols. Collaborator samples were shipped for TCRbeta analysis as frozen whole blood, isolated PBMCs, or DNA extracted from either sample type. The CDR3 runs 14 residues from the cysteine to the phenylalanine. Only the CDR3 DNA stays, 42 bases, in frame from base 1. Per the germline V gene, LGHNA is the CDR1 and YSLEER is the CDR2. Relative to germline, V is 0 bases shorter and J is 5 bases shorter, with 10 bases between their ends. About this clone itself: Its antigen has not been determined. Base quality data are lacking; no much larger clone is found one base away.

Recombination connected TRBV4-3 to TRBJ1-2; the D gene is possibly TRBD1, with 6 bases matching. Specimen: peripheral blood. This receptor was taken from a man aged 60 to 69 who had recovered from COVID-19. The CDR3 is CASSQEQGWYGYTF. The DNA sequence is as follows: TGCGCCAGCAGCCAAGAACAGGGTTGGTATGGCTACACCTTC.